A selection of T cell receptor beta chains follows, all from one sample in a study of CD8+ T cells in alopecia areata. The table came from immunoSEQ multiplex PCR; TCRdb's copy has only in-frame clones and leaves some out. This sample carries 120,000 or so clones, about 51% of them seen once, and the ten largest clones take over 9.5%. The sample taken for sequencing was NKG2D-low CD8+ T cells sorted from blood. The receptors shown here come from a human donor with alopecia areata. CDR3s include the opening cysteine and the closing phenylalanine or tryptophan.

j_call v_call cdr3_aa
TRBJ2-4 TRBV7-9 CASSRTGGADKNIQYF
TRBJ2-2 TRBV30 CASSRAGEHTGELFF
TRBJ1-1 TRBV29-1 CSVENRDFAEAFF
TRBJ2-1 TRBV10-1 CATAQGQGAYNEQFF
TRBJ2-5 TRBV28 CASSLLPGGDSQETQYF
TRBJ2-3 TRBV2 CASSDFDLTDTQYF
TRBJ1-4 TRBV29-1 CSVGDPLVTNEKLFF
TRBJ2-7 TRBV29-1 CSALARDRGFEQYF
TRBJ2-1 TRBV5-1 CASSLAAGAGGPDEQFF
TRBJ1-1 TRBV23-1 CASSQSHNPHLEAFF
TRBJ2-3 TRBV30 CAWSLPGTGKDTQYF
TRBJ1-2 TRBV7-9 CASSLAPGGYTF
TRBJ2-6 TRBV29-1 CSVEERLSRQGGSGANVLTF
TRBJ2-7 TRBV29-1 CSVEVRAYEQYF
TRBJ2-2 TRBV29-1 CSAGQTGELFF
TRBJ2-7 TRBV27 CASSFPGAEAYEQYF
TRBJ2-3 TRBV29-1 CSVEQRVDTDTQYF
TRBJ2-7 TRBV15 CATSRDRTTSSYEQYF
TRBJ2-7 TRBV29-1 CSVHRGGNYEQYF
TRBJ1-1 TRBV29-1 CSVDGTEAFF
TRBJ2-5 TRBV30 CAWDDRAGGETQYF
TRBJ2-7 TRBV29-1 CSMTGGAEQYF
TRBJ2-5 TRBV28 CASSFSREETQYF
TRBJ2-3 TRBV28 CASSPLGTDTQYF
TRBJ2-3 TRBV29-1 CSVEGGSGSTDTQYF
TRBJ2-3 TRBV2 CASSFRDRGTDTQYF
TRBJ1-1 TRBV30 CAWSLGPALTEAFF
TRBJ2-3 TRBV27 CASGGPDTQYF
TRBJ2-1 TRBV6-1 CASSSDTYNEQFF
TRBJ2-7 TRBV28 CASSWGSYEQYF
TRBJ2-1 TRBV7-8 CASSLSGLQDYNEQFF
TRBJ2-7 TRBV29-1 CSVEGGTSGRDKPYEQYF
TRBJ2-7 TRBV11-2 CASSLPGPHEQYF
TRBJ1-1 TRBV5-1 CASSLAGNTEAFF
TRBJ2-5 TRBV29-1 CSVGGTQYF
TRBJ2-1 TRBV5-6 CASSGLDNEQFF
TRBJ2-1 TRBV28 CASSPQGGGRNNEQFF
TRBJ2-3 TRBV30 CACPGRRGADTQYF
TRBJ2-2 TRBV30 CAWSLTSVTGELFF
TRBJ2-7 TRBV27 CASSPGQGYEQYF
TRBJ2-2 TRBV7-9 CASSFPPVGGTGELFF
TRBJ1-1 TRBV29-1 CSVEFGANTEAFF
TRBJ2-7 TRBV27 CASSSRGQYEQYF
TRBJ2-5 TRBV27 CASSSSGGGVETQYF
TRBJ1-5 TRBV30 CAWSFLDQPQHF